One TCR beta chain is described in this entry. Sequencing used immunoSEQ v3. Sequencing depth was 1.9 million or so read pairs for survey level, roughly 4.5-6 million for deep. Generated by immunoSEQ multiplex PCR, the TCRdb table keeps only in-frame clones and is missing some. This sample has over 25,000 clones, with 72% found just once. Documented time point: pre-treatment sample, taken before nivolumab and TIL therapy. Most excised metastases sampled were pleural nodules or supraclavicular lymph nodes. This sample is part of a study of TIL therapy for anti-PD-1-resistant metastatic lung cancer. Across the whole study: Patients had a median age of almost 55 years (range about 35-85).

Germline CDR1 is MNHNS and CDR2 is SASEGT. Between the trimmed V and J ends, which lost 4 bases and 11 bases, there was a span of 17 bases. This CDR3 has 13 residues. The sequence was obtained from a person aged 25-79 years with non-small cell lung cancer. Here the sequenced sample was tumor tissue, taken at baseline. V gene TRBV6-1 combines with J gene TRBJ1-1; D remains unclear. The CDR3 protein is CASSGLNRLEAFF. As DNA, the CDR3 is TGTGCCAGCAGTGGCCTGAACCGACTAGAGGCTTTCTTT.